Each of the 4 T cell receptor beta chains below was sequenced from the same sample in a study of prognosis after radiotherapy for stage I lung cancer. With two-round multiplex PCR, TCR beta CDR3 sequences were amplified from genomic DNA. Amplification in first-round PCR relied on primers specific to each TRBV and TRBJ gene. Each CDR3 protein gets one entry after TCRdb re-called the multiplex PCR reads with MiXCR. The sample lists about 14,000 distinct CDR3 sequences, over 25% occurring once. This sample comprised PBMCs, obtained before or after stereotactic body radiation therapy (not recorded which). These receptor sequences come from a donor over 45 with non-small cell lung cancer.

For this clonotype: This likely came from a read error, as a far larger clone is one base away. The rearrangement joins TRBV7-9 to TRBJ2-5; D tentatively fits TRBD1 or TRBD2 (6 bases each). Germline-derived CDR1 and CDR2 are SEHNR and FQNEAQ (reference sequence). The CDR3 contains 18 residues. Trimming cost V 2 bases and J 4 bases, with 23 bases left between them. In nucleotides, the CDR3 is TGTGCCAGCAGCTTAATTCGGAACGGAGGGGGTGGTACAGAGACCCAGTACTTC. As protein: CASSLIRNGGGGTETQYF. Drawing the rest from reference TRBV7-9 and TRBJ2-5, the complete variable domain is DTGVSQNPRHKITKRGQNVTFRCDPISEHNRLYWYRQTLGQGPEFLTYFQNEAQLEKSRLLSDRFSAERPKGSFSTLEIQRTEQGDSAMYLCASSLIRNGGGGTETQYFGPGTRLLVL.

The table lists this clonotype with a few counts. A clone one base away is much larger, so this may be a read error. The chain links TRBV27 to TRBJ2-6; D remains ambiguous. The germline gives CDR1 MNHEY, CDR2 SMNVEV (reference sequence). The CDR3 spans 18 residues. For the CDR3, the DNA is TGTGCCAGCAGTTTAAATGGGGTCGCCAAATCTGAGGCCAACGTCCTGACTTTC. Translated: CASSLNGVAKSEANVLTF.

As concerns this clonotype: A read error is likely here: a far larger clone is one base away. The V call is TRBV6-8, the J call TRBJ2-1, with 8 positions matching TRBD2. The germline gives CDR1 MNHGY, CDR2 SAAAGT. The CDR3 contains 17 residues. Here the CDR3 DNA reads TGTGCCAGCAGTTACTCCGGCGCGGGAGGCGGATACAATGAGCAGTTATTC. This gives the protein CASSYSGAGGGYNEQLF.

This clonotype was counted at least ten times. This chain connects TRBV28 to TRBJ1-5; D unresolved. The V end was cut by 6 bases, the J end by 4 bases, with 10 bases between. The germline gives CDR1 MDHEN, CDR2 SYDVKM. This CDR3 contains 13 residues. In DNA form, the CDR3 reads TGTGCCAGCAGACTTAGGGTTAATCAGCCCCAGCATTTT. This sequence encodes CASRLRVNQPQHF.